The entry below gives a single TCR beta chain sequence along with its context. This record comes from a study of T cell changes during pregnancy in multiple sclerosis. The CDR3 is 13 amino acids. Looked up from germline, CDR1 is WSHSY and CDR2 is SAAADI. The V segment lost 6 bases and the J segment 8 bases; nucleotides outside the gene matches: 2. The method was immunoSEQ multiplex PCR; TCRdb's version includes in-frame clones alone and lacks a portion of them. The table has under 90,000 clones, about 93% seen once. The input for sequencing was peripheral blood, taken in the second trimester of pregnancy. The chain joins TRBV10-2 to TRBJ2-1; 12 bases match TRBD2. The sequence derives from a female donor in good health, enrolled as a control in a pregnancy study. The CDR3 DNA is TGCGCCAGCAGATCTAGCGGGAGGGATGAGCAGTTCTTC. This translates into CASRSSGRDEQFF.